The 23 T cell receptor beta chains given below trace back to one sample, sequenced in a study of blood T cell repertoires in COVID-19. Using immunoSEQ multiplex PCR, the repertoire was profiled, and TCRdb retains in-frame clones only, with some absent. The data contain 130,000 to 150,000 clones, 84% of them singletons. Sequencing was done on a sample of PBMCs or T cells enriched from blood (not recorded which). The receptors shown here come from a man aged 35-49 years with acute COVID-19.

The chain employs TRBV28 and TRBJ1-1; weak D call: TRBD1 (6 bases). CDR1 and CDR2 (germline): MDHEN, SYDVKM. The V end lost 10 bases, the J end lost 1 base, and 19 bases lay between the germline ends. This CDR3 region has 15 residues. CDR3 region: CAINTDSLTNTEAFF. CDR3 in DNA: TGTGCCATTAATACGGACAGCTTAACGAACACTGAAGCTTTCTTT. Looking up the rest from reference TRBV28 and TRBJ1-1 gives the full variable domain: DVKVTQSSRYLVKRTGEKVFLECVQDMDHENMFWYRQDPGLGLRLIYFSYDVKMKEKGDIPEGYSVSREKKERFSLILESASTNQTSMYLCAINTDSLTNTEAFFGQGTRLTVV.

The chain combines TRBV28 with TRBJ1-2; D might be TRBD1 (6 bases). CDR3 length: 13 amino acids. CDR1 MDHEN and CDR2 SYDVKM come from the germline V gene. Deletions cut 6 bases from V and 3 bases from J, with 11 bases between. The CDR3 here is CASSRTADYGYTF. The CDR3, as DNA: TGTGCCAGCAGCAGGACAGCAGACTATGGCTACACCTTC.

CDR3 nucleotides: TGTGCCAGCAGCTTGGAGGCGGGAGAGACCCAGTACTTC. Protein: CASSLEAGETQYF. The chain uses TRBV5-4 and TRBJ2-5; D is possibly TRBD2 (5 bases). The CDR3 consists of 13 residues. Trimming stripped 0 bases from V and 4 bases from J, with 7 bases between. Germline V lookup: CDR1 SGHNT, CDR2 YYREEE (reference sequence).

The rearrangement joins TRBV9 to TRBJ2-1; tentative D call: TRBD1 (6 bases). The germline V and J ends were trimmed by 2 bases and 4 bases, with 10 bases remaining between them. This CDR3 comprises 14 residues. Germline assignment: CDR1 SGDLS and CDR2 YYNGEE. As DNA, the CDR3 is TGTGCCAGCAGCGTGGGGGCAGTGTACAATGAGCAGTTCTTC. It encodes CASSVGAVYNEQFF.

This chain links TRBV6-1 with TRBJ1-5, with 8 bases that match TRBD1. Germline CDR1 is MNHNS and CDR2 is SASEGT. This CDR3 region has 16 residues. Trimming cost V 4 bases and J 2 bases; bases outside gene matches: 7. The CDR3 coding sequence is TGTGCCAGCAGTGGGAAACAGGGGGGTCGCAATCAGCCCCAGCATTTT. It translates to CASSGKQGGRNQPQHF.

The gene calls are TRBV11-2 and TRBJ1-2; TRBD1 might be the D (6 bases). CDR3 size: 16 residues. Germline V gene sequence: CDR1 SGHAT, CDR2 FQNNGV. V gave up 5 bases and J gave up 2 bases, with 18 bases separating them. This CDR3 reads CASSHSRGGANYGYTF. DNA for the CDR3: TGTGCCAGCAGCCACTCCCGGGGGGGGGCGAACTATGGCTACACCTTC.

The chain joins TRBV10-2 to TRBJ1-6, with 8 bases matching TRBD1. The V and J ends lost 4 bases and 7 bases, in that order; junction bases with no gene match: 6. This CDR3 is 15 amino acids long. Per germline, CDR1 WSHSY and CDR2 SAAADI. The CDR3 sequence: CASSAMTGENSPLHF. The CDR3 nucleotides are TGCGCCAGCAGTGCTATGACAGGGGAAAATTCACCCCTCCACTTT.

This rearrangement joins TRBV11-2 to TRBJ1-2; 10 nucleotides match TRBD1. Germline V CDR1 and CDR2: SGHAT, FQNNGV. The junction had 7 bases not matched to a gene; V was cut back by 4 bases and J by 5 bases. This CDR3 contains 15 residues. Here the CDR3 DNA reads TGTGCCAGCAGCTCACCAGGGACAGGGGTTTATGGCTACACCTTC. Translating gives CASSSPGTGVYGYTF.

CDR3 amino acids: CASSEGSGRTDTQYF. The CDR3 DNA sequence: TGTGCCAGCAGTGAAGGTAGCGGGAGAACAGATACGCAGTATTTT. This sequence joins TRBV2 and TRBJ2-3; TRBD2 matches 9 bases. Germline assignment: CDR1 SNHLY and CDR2 FYNNEI. V gave up 1 base and J gave up 3 bases; unmatched junction bases: 2. CDR3 length equals 15 residues.

The V call is TRBV24-1, the J call TRBJ2-2; D might be TRBD1 (6 bases). The CDR3 spans 16 residues. V was clipped by 8 bases and J by 5 bases, with 20 bases between them. Germline CDR1 KGHDR, CDR2 SFDVKD. The CDR3: CATTRPMAGETGELFF. The DNA for the CDR3 is TGTGCCACCACCCGTCCGATGGCAGGGGAGACCGGGGAGCTGTTTTTT.

The chain joins TRBV19 to TRBJ2-7; 9 bases agree with TRBD2. The CDR3 is 16 amino acids. Germline assignment: CDR1 LNHDA and CDR2 SQIVND (reference sequence). J was trimmed by 3 bases and V by 4 bases; bases with no gene match: 10. The CDR3 spells CASSTPRGAGGYEQYF. The CDR3 region has the DNA TGTGCCAGTAGTACCCCGCGAGGAGCGGGGGGCTACGAGCAGTACTTC. Full variable domain (rest looked up from reference TRBV19 and TRBJ2-7): DGGITQSPKYLFRKEGQNVTLSCEQNLNHDAMYWYRQDPGQGLRLIYYSQIVNDFQKGDIAEGYSVSREKKESFPLTVTSAQKNPTAFYLCASSTPRGAGGYEQYFGPGTRLTVT.

The rearrangement links TRBV30 to TRBJ2-7; 7 bases are shared with TRBD2. The CDR3 totals 14 residues. The V segment lost 0 bases and the J segment 5 bases; nucleotides outside the gene matches: 7. CDR1 is GTSNPN, CDR2 SVGIG, per germline (reference sequence). CDR3 sequence (DNA): TGTGCCTGGAGTGTACGCGGGGGAGGAAACGAGCAGTACTTC. Protein product: CAWSVRGGGNEQYF. The whole variable domain, remainder taken from reference TRBV30 and TRBJ2-7, is SQTIHQWPATLVQPVGSPLSLECTVEGTSNPNLYWYRQAAGRGLQLLFYSVGIGQISSEVPQNLSASRPQDRQFILSSKKLLLSDSGFYLCAWSVRGGGNEQYFGPGTRLTVT.

The rearrangement uses TRBV18 and TRBJ1-1; D gene unclear. Per the germline V gene, CDR1 is KGHSH and CDR2 is LQKENI. The CDR3 extends over 15 amino acids. V lost 2 bases to trimming and J lost 8 bases, with 18 bases between them. The CDR3 sequence: CASSPNDGEVREAFF. As DNA, the CDR3 is TGTGCCAGCTCACCAAATGACGGTGAGGTGCGGGAAGCTTTCTTT.

The chain carries TRBV5-6 and TRBJ2-2, with TRBD2 as a possible D gene (6 bases). Germline CDR1 SGHDT, CDR2 YYEEEE. V was pared by 3 bases and J by 5 bases, with 14 bases between. CDR3 length: 15 amino acids. DNA for the CDR3: TGTGCCAGCAGCTCAGGCGGGGCCTGGACCGGGGAGCTGTTTTTT. Protein: CASSSGGAWTGELFF.

CDR3 protein: CATSGGTRTVNEQFF. For the CDR3, the DNA is TGTGCCACCAGTGGAGGGACAAGGACCGTCAATGAGCAGTTCTTC. The V gene is TRBV24-1, the J gene TRBJ2-1, with D possibly matching TRBD1 (6 bases). In germline, CDR1 is KGHDR, CDR2 SFDVKD. The V end was cut by 5 bases, the J end by 6 bases, with 16 bases between. The CDR3 has 15 amino acids.

The sample holds a few counts of this clone. The gene calls are TRBV6-6 and TRBJ2-1, with D tentatively TRBD1 (5 bases). The CDR3 totals 12 residues. Germline CDR1 MNHNY, CDR2 SVGAGI (reference sequence). V lost 4 bases, J lost 7 bases, and 8 bases lay in between. In nucleotides, the CDR3 is TGTGCCAGCAGTTCCCAGGGTAATGAGCAGTTCTTC. This encodes CASSSQGNEQFF.

Only a few counts were recorded for this clone. This chain joins TRBV4-1 and TRBJ2-5; no definite D call. Germline CDR1 reads MGHRA; CDR2 reads YSYEKL. The V and J ends lost 0 bases and 7 bases respectively, with 9 bases between them. The CDR3 consists of 13 residues. The DNA of the CDR3 is TGCGCCAGCAGCCAAGATGAGGAAGGGACCCAGTACTTC. As protein: CASSQDEEGTQYF.

The chain joins TRBV19 to TRBJ2-5; TRBD1 matches 7 bases. The CDR3 has 15 amino acids. V gave up 4 bases and J gave up 2 bases; unmatched junction bases: 7. CDR1 is LNHDA and CDR2 is SQIVND in the germline V gene (reference sequence). In nucleotides, the CDR3 is TGTGCCAGTAGTAACTTGGGACAGCCACAAGAGACCCAGTACTTC. Amino acids: CASSNLGQPQETQYF. The whole variable domain, remainder taken from reference TRBV19 and TRBJ2-5, is DGGITQSPKYLFRKEGQNVTLSCEQNLNHDAMYWYRQDPGQGLRLIYYSQIVNDFQKGDIAEGYSVSREKKESFPLTVTSAQKNPTAFYLCASSNLGQPQETQYFGPGTRLLVL.

This CDR3 is CASSAHREPATGELFF. DNA of the CDR3: TGCGCCAGCAGCGCCCACAGGGAACCGGCGACCGGGGAGCTGTTTTTT. The chain is built from TRBV5-1 and TRBJ2-2, with a possible D match to TRBD1 (6 bases). V dropped 4 bases and J dropped 5 bases, with 18 bases sitting between them. CDR3 length: 16 residues. Germline lookup yields CDR1 SGHRS and CDR2 YFSETQ.

This clone was seen a few times. This sequence joins TRBV3-1 (or the pseudogene TRBV3-2) and TRBJ1-6; TRBD1 is a possible D gene (6 bases). Germline loops: CDR1 LGHDT, CDR2 YNNKEL (reference sequence). The CDR3 runs to 14 residues. Trimming removed 2 bases at V and 5 bases at J, with 7 bases between. This CDR3 reads CASSQSGDNSPLHF. Written as DNA, the CDR3 is TGTGCCAGCAGCCAATCAGGGGATAATTCACCCCTCCACTTT.

The chain employs TRBV15 and TRBJ1-6; a weak D match, TRBD1 (6 bases). The germline V and J ends were trimmed by 1 base and 12 bases, with 16 bases remaining between them. The CDR3 is made up of 15 amino acids. CDR1 is LNHNV and CDR2 is YYDKDF in the germline V gene (reference sequence). CDR3 sequence (DNA): TGTGCCACCAGCAGAGTGAGACAACAGGGTTTACCCCTCCACTTT. This translates into CATSRVRQQGLPLHF.

The chain is built from TRBV12-3 or TRBV12-4 and TRBJ2-1; 11 bases map to TRBD2. The V gene end was trimmed by 10 bases and the J gene end by 4 bases; junction bases not matched to a gene: 3. CDR3 length equals 13 residues. DNA of the CDR3: TGTGCCACCCGGACTAGCGGGTACAATGAGCAGTTCTTC. It specifies CATRTSGYNEQFF.

The genes are TRBV5-1 and TRBJ1-2, with 9 bases lining up with TRBD1. Looked up from germline, CDR1 is SGHRS and CDR2 is YFSETQ. The V and J ends lost 4 bases and 6 bases, in that order; junction bases with no gene match: 10. The CDR3 extends over 15 amino acids. CDR3 region: CASSLDRGGGDGYTF. The CDR3 DNA is TGCGCCAGCAGCCTGGACAGGGGAGGCGGTGATGGCTACACCTTC.